The present TCR beta chain was sequenced within a study of cytomegalovirus exposure and HLA in healthy donors. As for the study in general: The same platform as the approximately 730 first-cohort repertoires was used for the 110 or so validation repertoires, a later analysis reported. Study-level points and caveats: Subsequent analysis showed first-cohort TCR clusters tending to co-occur in more than 95 validation repertoires.

As for this clone: What it binds is not known.

Profiling relied on immunoSEQ multiplex PCR, and the TCRdb table lists in-frame clones only, not all of them. The table includes 59,000 or so clones, about 91% detected once. The V gene's germline CDR1 is SGHTA and CDR2 FQGNSA. This CDR3 has 16 amino acids. V dropped 3 bases and J dropped 3; count of bases not matched to a gene: 7. The rearrangement links TRBV7-2 to TRBJ2-1; 8 bases match TRBD2. The specimen sequenced was PBMCs. The clonotype originates from a woman younger than 35 in good health and CMV-seronegative. CDR3 in amino acids: CASSFTGTSRYNEQFF. The CDR3 DNA is TGTGCCAGCAGCTTCACCGGGACTAGTCGCTACAATGAGCAGTTCTTC.